This entry is about one T cell receptor beta chain. Its antigen specificity is not known. The input lacks base qualities; no much larger clone sits a single base away. Other nucleotide sequences from this sample produce the same CDR3. The germline V gene (reference sequence) specifies LNHDA as CDR1 and SQIVND as CDR2. The CDR3, from cysteine to phenylalanine, totals 14 residues. The kept DNA is CDR3 alone, 42 bases in frame from the first base. V drops 3 bases and J drops 1 base, leaving 9 bases in between. This sample is part of a study of blood T cell repertoires in COVID-19 (dated by TCRdb to about 2020). With respect to the entire study: Collaborator samples came from the United States, Italy and Spain and covered acute and convalescent phases of COVID-19. Sample metadata almost always included a de-identified subject ID, COVID-19 status, age in years and sex. The prospective study material was composed of cDNA or gDNA derived from T cells, B-cell-depleted T cells, or PBMCs. The repertoires were released in a freely available public database meant as a resource for research on the immune response to SARS-CoV-2. Where HLA class I and class II types were available, the types were taken from metadata supplied by the sample provider, not from assay-based typing. Samples were obtained from the ongoing ImmuneRACE study (first 160 participants) and from over a thousand subjects provided by 6 global collaborators. The dataset comprised deeply sampled blood TCRbeta repertoires from subjects exposed to, actively infected with, or recovered from COVID-19.

Whole blood was collected in K2EDTA tubes by collaborating institutions according to the institutions' own protocols. For TCRbeta analysis, collaborator samples were shipped as frozen whole blood, as isolated PBMCs, or as DNA extracted from either sample type. TCRbeta CDR3 regions were amplified from genomic DNA by means of the immunoSEQ Assay, a bias-controlled multiplex PCR. The original methods were these. The number of nucleated cells in each sample was estimated from the amplification of reference gene primers within the assay. To quantify the absolute abundance of each unique TCRbeta CDR3 rearrangement, sequence reads were collapsed and filtered. For each sample, productive Simpson clonality was calculated by taking the square root of Simpson's diversity index across productive rearrangements. Drawn from immuneACCESS, this table holds only the in-frame rearrangements with V and J called that TCRdb kept. Clones are partly lost; checked studies trace under half to an unresolved V gene and leave the rest unexplained. The V and J calls and clone size are taken from that table; D and trimming were inferred from the DNA. The sample table holds under 250,000 clones, of which around 87% were seen once. About 7.6% of the sample rests with the top ten.

Study-level results and caveats: How much clinical and demographic metadata was included differed by source and by participant, and the metadata was provided uncurated.

Recombination linked TRBV19 to TRBJ1-1, with TRBD1 tentatively as D gene (5 bases match). This clonotype was sampled from a woman between 65 and 79 years old with active or convalescent COVID-19. Specimen: peripheral blood. The bases are TGTGCCAGTAGTATCGGACAAGGGAACACTGAAGCTTTCTTT. Translated, it gives CASSIGQGNTEAFF.